The 3 T cell receptor beta chains reported below all come from one sample, sequenced in a study of blood T cell repertoires in COVID-19. Data came from immunoSEQ multiplex PCR; TCRdb stores just in-frame clones and leaves some out. The sample has 250,000 to 350,000 clones, 80% to 90% seen once. The sequenced sample was peripheral blood. The origin of the receptors is a woman in her sixties or seventies with COVID-19, enrolled during active disease.

J is TRBJ1-2 and V is TRBV7-8; D remains ambiguous. The CDR3 is 14 residues long. The V end was cut by 5 bases, the J end by 1 base, with 11 bases between. The germline CDR1 and CDR2 sequences are SGHVS and FQNEAQ. CDR3: CASSLGRGNYGYTF. The CDR3 DNA is TGTGCCAGCAGCCTAGGACGCGGTAACTATGGCTACACCTTC.

The rearrangement uses TRBV4-3 and TRBJ2-6; the D gene is possibly TRBD1 (6 bases). The CDR3 runs to 14 residues. Germline CDR1 reads LGHNA; CDR2 reads YSLEER. V was shortened by 6 bases and J by 2 bases, with 8 bases between the two germline ends. The CDR3: CASRSGAGANVLTF. CDR3 bases: TGCGCCAGCAGATCAGGGGCTGGGGCCAACGTCCTGACTTTC.

This clone was seen once. This rearrangement joins TRBV2 to TRBJ1-1; TRBD1 matches 10 bases. Germline V gene data show CDR1 as SNHLY and CDR2 as FYNNEI. This CDR3 has 15 amino acids. Germline trimming cut 9 bases from V and 1 base from J; bases unmatched to any gene: 8. The CDR3 DNA sequence: TGTGCCAGTCGGGACAGGGGTTTTGGGAACACTGAAGCTTTCTTT. It codes for CASRDRGFGNTEAFF.